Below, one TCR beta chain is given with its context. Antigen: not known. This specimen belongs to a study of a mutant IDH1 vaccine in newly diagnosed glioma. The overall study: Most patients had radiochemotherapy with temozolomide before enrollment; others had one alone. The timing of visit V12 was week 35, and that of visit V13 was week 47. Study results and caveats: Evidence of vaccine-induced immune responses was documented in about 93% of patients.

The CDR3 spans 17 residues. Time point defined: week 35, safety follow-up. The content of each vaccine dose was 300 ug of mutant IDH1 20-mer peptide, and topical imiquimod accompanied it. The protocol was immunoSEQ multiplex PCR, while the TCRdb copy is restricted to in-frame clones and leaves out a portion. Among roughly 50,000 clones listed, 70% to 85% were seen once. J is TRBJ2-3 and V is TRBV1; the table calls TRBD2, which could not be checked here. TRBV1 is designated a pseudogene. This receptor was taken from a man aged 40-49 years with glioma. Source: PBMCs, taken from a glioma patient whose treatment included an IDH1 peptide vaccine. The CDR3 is CTSSQDRACGSTDTQYF. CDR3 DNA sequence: TGCACCAGCAGCCAAGATCGCGCCTGCGGTAGCACAGATACGCAGTATTTT.